This T cell receptor (beta chain) is drawn from a study of T cells in Graves' hyperthyroidism and ophthalmopathy. As to this clonotype: Its cognate antigen is unknown.

The study included ophthalmopathy patients with Clinical Activity Score at least 3, NOSPECS grade at least 4 and duration under 3 months. Germline loops: CDR1 SGHTA, CDR2 FQGNSA. V dropped 2 bases and J dropped 1 base, with 23 bases sitting between them. The CDR3 totals 19 residues. TCR beta CDR3 regions were amplified from RNA. Initially, a first-round RT-PCR of the TCR CDR3 employed the HTBI primer set. One entry per CDR3 protein, called by TCRdb with MiXCR from the multiplex PCR reads. Of around 500,000 distinct CDR3 sequences listed, roughly 23% were seen once; the top ten hold approximately 49%. Study-wide results and limits: Classification by a 13 V-J model distinguished ophthalmopathy from stable hyperthyroidism.

This sequence was found in a woman in her 70s with Graves' ophthalmopathy. The chain employs TRBV7-2 and TRBJ1-1; D may be TRBD1 (5 bases). Sequenced input: blood. CDR3 nucleotide sequence: TGTGCCAGCAGCTTATTAGGTCGCGTGGCAGGGAATCGGAACACTGAAGCTTTCTTT. Encoded protein: CASSLLGRVAGNRNTEAFF. The full variable domain, with the rest looked up from reference TRBV7-2 and TRBJ1-1, is GAGVSQSPSNKVTEKGKDVELRCDPISGHTALYWYRQSLGQGLEFLIYFQGNSAPDKSGLPSDRFSAERTGGSVSTLTIQRTQQEDSAVYLCASSLLGRVAGNRNTEAFFGQGTRLTVV.